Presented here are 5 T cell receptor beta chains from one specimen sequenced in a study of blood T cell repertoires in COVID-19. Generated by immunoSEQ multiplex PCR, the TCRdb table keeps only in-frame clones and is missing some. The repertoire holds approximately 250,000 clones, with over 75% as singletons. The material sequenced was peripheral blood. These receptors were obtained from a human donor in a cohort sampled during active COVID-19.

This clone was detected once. The CDR3 sequence: CASSITGLGTDTQYF. DNA of the CDR3: TGTGCCAGCAGTATAACAGGGTTAGGCACAGATACGCAGTATTTT. This chain links TRBV27 with TRBJ2-3; D may be TRBD1 (6 bases). Trimming took 5 bases from V and 1 from J, leaving 13 bases between them. The CDR3 length is 15 residues. Germline assignment: CDR1 MNHEY and CDR2 SMNVEV (reference sequence).

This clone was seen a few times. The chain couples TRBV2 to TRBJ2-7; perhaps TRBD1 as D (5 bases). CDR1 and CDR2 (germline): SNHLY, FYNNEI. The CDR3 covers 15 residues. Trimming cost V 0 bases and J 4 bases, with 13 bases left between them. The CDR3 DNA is TGTGCCAGCAGTGAAGCGCTGTACAGGTCTTACGAGCAGTACTTC. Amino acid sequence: CASSEALYRSYEQYF. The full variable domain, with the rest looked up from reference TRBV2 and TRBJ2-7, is EPEVTQTPSHQVTQMGQEVILRCVPISNHLYFYWYRQILGQKVEFLVSFYNNEISEKSEIFDDQFSVERPDGSNFTLKIRSTKLEDSAMYFCASSEALYRSYEQYFGPGTRLTVT.

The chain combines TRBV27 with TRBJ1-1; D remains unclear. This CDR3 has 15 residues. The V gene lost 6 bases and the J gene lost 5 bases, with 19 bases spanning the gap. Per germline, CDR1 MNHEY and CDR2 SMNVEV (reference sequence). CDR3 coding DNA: TGTGCCAGCAGCCCAGATTCGAGACTTTCGACTGAAGCTTTCTTT. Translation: CASSPDSRLSTEAFF.

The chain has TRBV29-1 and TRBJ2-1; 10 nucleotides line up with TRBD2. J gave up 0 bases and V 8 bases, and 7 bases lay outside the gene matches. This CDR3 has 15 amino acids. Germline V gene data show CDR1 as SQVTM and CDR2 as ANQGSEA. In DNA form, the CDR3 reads TGCAGCACCTGGACTAGCGGTAGCTCCTACAATGAGCAGTTCTTC. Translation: CSTWTSGSSYNEQFF.

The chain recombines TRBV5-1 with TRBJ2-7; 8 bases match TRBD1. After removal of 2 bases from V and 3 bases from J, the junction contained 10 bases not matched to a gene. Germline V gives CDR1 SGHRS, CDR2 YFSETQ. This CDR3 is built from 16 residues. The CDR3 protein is CASSFGLRTGNYEQYF. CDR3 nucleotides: TGCGCCAGCAGCTTTGGTCTGCGGACAGGGAACTACGAGCAGTACTTC.